The T cell receptor (beta chain) described here comes from a study of T cell responses to AZD1222 COVID-19 vaccine. Generated by immunoSEQ multiplex PCR, the TCRdb table keeps only in-frame clones and is missing some. The repertoire holds more than 70,000 clones, with roughly nine tenths as singletons. Overall study results and limits: Spike-specific TCR depth and breadth grew after two AZD1222 doses. Donor demographics were predominantly white British with a female majority; clonal diversity may be underestimated.

With respect to this clone: What it binds is unknown.

The CDR3 is 20 amino acids. Germline V gene lookup returns CDR1 LGHDT and CDR2 YNNKEL (reference sequence). Deletions cut 4 bases from V and 0 bases from J, with 24 bases between. The V and J genes are TRBV3-1 (or the pseudogene TRBV3-2) and TRBJ2-2, with D possibly being TRBD1 (6 bases). This receptor was obtained from an adult in good health. Sample: peripheral blood, taken on day 0 of AZD1222 vaccination. Here the CDR3 DNA reads TGTGCCAGCAGCCTCTGGGGGCGCTGGCTGACCCACGCGAACACCGGGGAGCTGTTTTTT. Translated, it gives CASSLWGRWLTHANTGELFF.